This TCR beta chain was recorded in a study of CD8 T cells in ankylosing spondylitis. J gave up 7 bases and V 2 bases, and 10 bases lay outside the gene matches. The CDR3 consists of 17 residues. The germline V gene encodes CDR1 SGHRS and CDR2 YFSETQ. There are many counts of this clonotype. The antigen remains unidentified. A single record per CDR3 protein comes from TCRdb applying MiXCR to the 5' RACE reads. The table has 85,000 to 100,000 distinct CDR3 sequences, 7.5% to 9% seen once. The study, taken as a whole, reports: Researchers report that disease-linked clones proved CD8+ and relatively rare in peripheral blood. Ankylosing spondylitis blood appeared to carry a characteristic TCR beta motif of several highly homologous variants.

Sequenced: blood, either unsorted or a sorted T cell fraction (not recorded which). The receptor's source is a male donor with ankylosing spondylitis or in good health (not recorded which). This sequence joins TRBV5-1 and TRBJ1-6, with 9 positions matching TRBD1. In DNA, the CDR3 is TGCGCCAGCAGCTTATACCTCGGGGACAGGGTAAATTCACCCCTCCACTTT. Its translation is CASSLYLGDRVNSPLHF.